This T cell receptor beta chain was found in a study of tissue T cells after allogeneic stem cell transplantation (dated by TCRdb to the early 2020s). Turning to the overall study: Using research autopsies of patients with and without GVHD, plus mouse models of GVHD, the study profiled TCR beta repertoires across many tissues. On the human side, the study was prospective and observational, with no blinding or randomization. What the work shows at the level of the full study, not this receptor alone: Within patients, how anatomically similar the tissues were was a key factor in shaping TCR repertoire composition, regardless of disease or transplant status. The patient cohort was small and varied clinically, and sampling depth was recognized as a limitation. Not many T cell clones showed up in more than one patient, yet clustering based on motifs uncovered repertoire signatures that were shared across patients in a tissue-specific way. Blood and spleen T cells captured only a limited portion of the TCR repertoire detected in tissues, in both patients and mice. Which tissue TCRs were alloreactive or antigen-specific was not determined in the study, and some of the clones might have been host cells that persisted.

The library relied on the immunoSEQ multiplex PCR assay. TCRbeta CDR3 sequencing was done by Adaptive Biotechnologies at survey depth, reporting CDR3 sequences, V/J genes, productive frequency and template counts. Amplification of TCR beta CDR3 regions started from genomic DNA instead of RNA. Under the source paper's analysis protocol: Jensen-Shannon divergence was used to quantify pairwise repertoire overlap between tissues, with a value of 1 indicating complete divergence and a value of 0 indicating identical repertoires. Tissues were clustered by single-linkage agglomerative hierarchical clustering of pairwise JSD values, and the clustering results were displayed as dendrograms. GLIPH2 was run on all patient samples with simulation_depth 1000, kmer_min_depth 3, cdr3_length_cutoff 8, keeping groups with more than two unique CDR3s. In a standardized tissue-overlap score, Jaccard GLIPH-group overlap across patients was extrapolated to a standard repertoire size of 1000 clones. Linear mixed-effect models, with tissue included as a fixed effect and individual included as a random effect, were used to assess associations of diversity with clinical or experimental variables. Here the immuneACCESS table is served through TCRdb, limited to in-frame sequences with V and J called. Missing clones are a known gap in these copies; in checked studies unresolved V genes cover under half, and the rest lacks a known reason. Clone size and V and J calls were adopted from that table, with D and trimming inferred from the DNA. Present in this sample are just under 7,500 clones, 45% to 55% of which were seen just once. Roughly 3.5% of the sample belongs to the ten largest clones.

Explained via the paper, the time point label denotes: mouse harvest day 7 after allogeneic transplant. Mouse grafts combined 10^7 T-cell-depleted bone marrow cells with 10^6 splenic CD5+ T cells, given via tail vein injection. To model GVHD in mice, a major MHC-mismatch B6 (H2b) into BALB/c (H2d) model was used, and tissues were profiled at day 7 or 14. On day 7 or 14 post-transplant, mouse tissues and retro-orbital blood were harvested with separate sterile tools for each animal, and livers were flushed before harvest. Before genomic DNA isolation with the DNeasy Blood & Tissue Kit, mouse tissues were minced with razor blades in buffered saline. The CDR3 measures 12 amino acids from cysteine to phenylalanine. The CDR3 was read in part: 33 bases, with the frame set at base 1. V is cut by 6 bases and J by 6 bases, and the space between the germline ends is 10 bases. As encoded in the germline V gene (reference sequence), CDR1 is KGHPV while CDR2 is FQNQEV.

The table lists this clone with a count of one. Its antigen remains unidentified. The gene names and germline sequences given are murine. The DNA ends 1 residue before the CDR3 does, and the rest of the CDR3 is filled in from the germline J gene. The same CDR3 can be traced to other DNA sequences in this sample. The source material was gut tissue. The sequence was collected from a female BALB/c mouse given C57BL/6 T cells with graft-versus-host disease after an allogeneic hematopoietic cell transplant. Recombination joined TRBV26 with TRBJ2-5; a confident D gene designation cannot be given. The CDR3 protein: CASSPRGDTQYF. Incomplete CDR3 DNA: TGTGCCAGCAGCCCGAGAGGGGACACCCAGTAC.